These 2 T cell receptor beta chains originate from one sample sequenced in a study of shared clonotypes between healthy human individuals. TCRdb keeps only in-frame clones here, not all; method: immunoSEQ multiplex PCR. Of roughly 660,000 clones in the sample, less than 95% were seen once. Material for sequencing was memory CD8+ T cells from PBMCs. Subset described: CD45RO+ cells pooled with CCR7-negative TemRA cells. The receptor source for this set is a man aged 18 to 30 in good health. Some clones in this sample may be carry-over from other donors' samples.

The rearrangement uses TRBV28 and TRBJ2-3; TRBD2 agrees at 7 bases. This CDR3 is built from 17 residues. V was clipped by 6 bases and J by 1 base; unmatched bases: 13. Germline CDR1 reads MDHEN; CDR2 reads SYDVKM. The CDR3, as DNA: TGTGCCAGCAGCCCACGACTAGCAGGATACCGCACAGATACGCAGTATTTT. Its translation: CASSPRLAGYRTDTQYF.

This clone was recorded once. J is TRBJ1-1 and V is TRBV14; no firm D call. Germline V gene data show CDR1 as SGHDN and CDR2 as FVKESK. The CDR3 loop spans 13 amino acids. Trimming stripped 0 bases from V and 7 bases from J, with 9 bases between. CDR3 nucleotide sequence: TGTGCCAGCAGCCAAGATTGGCAGATTGAAGCTTTCTTT. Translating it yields CASSQDWQIEAFF.